A single sample gave rise to the 11 T cell receptor beta chains below, sequenced in a study of T-cell reconstitution after alpha-beta-depleted transplantation in children. Unique molecular identifiers were incorporated into the prepared TCRbeta library. TCRdb itself ran the PCR reads through MiXCR, one entry per CDR3 protein. The sample includes hundreds of thousands of distinct CDR3 sequences, over 9.5% seen only once; the top ten take just over 2%. The sequences come from PBMCs, collected before TCRalphabeta/CD19-depleted stem cell transplant. These receptor sequences come from a child aged 2-15 years with inherited bone marrow failure, due to receive a stem cell transplant.

This chain connects TRBV4-2 to TRBJ2-7; TRBD2 aligns across 8 bases. The ends lost 4 bases at V and 3 bases at J; junction bases unmatched: 8. Germline V CDR1 and CDR2: LGHNA, YNFKEQ. The CDR3 extends over 15 amino acids. The CDR3 loop reads CASSLRAAGVYEQYF. The DNA for the CDR3 is TGTGCCAGCAGCCTCCGGGCAGCGGGAGTCTACGAGCAGTACTTC.

This clonotype was observed many times. The chain recombines TRBV20-1 with TRBJ2-7; D remains ambiguous. This CDR3 region has 13 residues. Germline V gene data show CDR1 as DFQATT and CDR2 as SNEGSKA (reference sequence). Trimming took 1 base from V and 4 from J, leaving 11 bases between them. The DNA of the CDR3 is TGCAGTGCTAGAGGTGGTAGCTGGTACGAGCAGTACTTC. This codes for CSARGGSWYEQYF.

The chain couples TRBV5-4 to TRBJ2-7; 8 bases agree with TRBD2. CDR1 and CDR2 from the germline V gene are SGHNT and YYREEE (reference sequence). This CDR3 contains 14 residues. The V and J ends lost 3 bases and 6 bases, in that order; junction bases with no gene match: 8. The CDR3 nucleotides are TGTGCCAGCAGCTCCAATCTAGGACTAGCCGAGCAGTACTTC. Protein product: CASSSNLGLAEQYF.

Many counts were recorded for this clonotype. Written as DNA, the CDR3 is TGCAGTGCTAGCCGACAGTCTTACGAGCAGTACTTC. This gives the protein CSASRQSYEQYF. V and J are TRBV20-1 and TRBJ2-7; D is perhaps TRBD1 (5 bases). Trimming removed 3 bases from V and 4 bases from J, with 10 bases in between. Germline V gene sequence: CDR1 DFQATT, CDR2 SNEGSKA (reference sequence). The CDR3 runs to 12 residues.

This clonotype was recorded at least ten times. J is TRBJ2-1 and V is TRBV28; 7 bases align to TRBD2. CDR3 size: 15 residues. Germline assignment: CDR1 MDHEN and CDR2 SYDVKM. V trimming: 5 bases; J trimming: 6 bases; junction bases outside the gene matches: 10. CDR3 amino acids: CASSPHELATNEQFF. In DNA, the CDR3 is TGTGCCAGCAGTCCACACGAACTAGCGACCAATGAGCAGTTCTTC.

This clonotype has a count of ten or more. The gene calls are TRBV7-2 and TRBJ2-1; TRBD2 agrees at 7 bases. With V trimmed by 5 bases and J by 4 bases, 5 bases remained unmatched. From germline, CDR1 is SGHTA and CDR2 FQGNSA. This CDR3 is 14 amino acids long. The CDR3 reads CASSPGLQYNEQFF. CDR3 sequence (DNA): TGTGCCAGCAGCCCGGGACTACAATACAATGAGCAGTTCTTC.

This clonotype appeared many times. The J gene is TRBJ2-2, the V gene TRBV4-1, with 11 bases aligning to TRBD2. The CDR3 extends over 16 amino acids. Unmatched junction bases numbered 1, after V lost 3 bases and J lost 1 base. The germline gives CDR1 MGHRA, CDR2 YSYEKL. CDR3 bases: TGCGCCAGCAGCCAGGGACTAGCGGAGAACACCGGGGAGCTGTTTTTT. Protein: CASSQGLAENTGELFF.

This clonotype has a count of ten or more. This chain links TRBV6-1 with TRBJ2-1; D gene ambiguous. V lost 0 bases to trimming and J lost 3 bases, with 9 bases between them. The germline V gene encodes CDR1 MNHNS and CDR2 SASEGT. CDR3 size: 15 residues. The CDR3 DNA sequence: TGTGCCAGCAGTGAAGCGCCAGAAGGCTACAATGAGCAGTTCTTC. Translation: CASSEAPEGYNEQFF.

This clonotype was observed at least ten times. The chain recombines TRBV20-1 with TRBJ2-5; 13 nucleotides line up with TRBD2. The CDR3 has 17 residues. Trimming took 4 bases from V and 2 from J; bases not matched to a gene: 10. CDR1 is DFQATT and CDR2 is SNEGSKA in the germline V gene (reference sequence). As DNA, the CDR3 is TGCAGTGCTAACAACCCGGGACTAGCGGGGCTACAAGAGACCCAGTACTTC. Encoded protein: CSANNPGLAGLQETQYF.

The chain joins TRBV28 to TRBJ2-7; D possibly corresponds to TRBD1 (5 bases). The length of the CDR3 is 14 residues. Trimming stripped 6 bases from V and 2 bases from J, with 14 bases between. Germline V gene data show CDR1 as MDHEN and CDR2 as SYDVKM. This CDR3 is CASSTGHVPYEQYF. CDR3 bases: TGTGCCAGCAGCACCGGACACGTCCCCTACGAGCAGTACTTC. Supplemented by reference TRBV28 and TRBJ2-7, the full variable domain reads DVKVTQSSRYLVKRTGEKVFLECVQDMDHENMFWYRQDPGLGLRLIYFSYDVKMKEKGDIPEGYSVSREKKERFSLILESASTNQTSMYLCASSTGHVPYEQYFGPGTRLTVT.

This clonotype was seen only a few times. The chain is built from TRBV4-3 and TRBJ1-2; D gene uncertain. Germline CDR1 and CDR2: LGHNA and YSLEER. The CDR3 loop spans 15 amino acids. V was trimmed by 0 bases and J by 0 bases, leaving 8 bases between them. The CDR3 is CASSQDSVANYGYTF. CDR3 nucleotides: TGCGCCAGCAGCCAAGATTCCGTAGCTAACTATGGCTACACCTTC.